This paragraph covers one T cell receptor beta chain sequence. What it recognizes is unknown. The data derive from a study of shared clonotypes between healthy human individuals. Study context: A donor's plate count was three for CD4 naive and three for CD4 memory; CD8 naive had two and CD8 memory one.

The CDR3 extends over 20 amino acids. Germline lookup yields CDR1 SGHRS and CDR2 YFSETQ. The ends lost 5 bases at V and 0 bases at J; junction bases unmatched: 18. Findings of the study overall: It was only blood that was sampled, and tissue repertoires likely differ. Although depth was large, rarefaction showed that sequencing of the sorted subsets was incomplete.

Repertoires were generated with immunoSEQ multiplex PCR, while TCRdb's copy carries only in-frame clones and drops some. The table has about 2.4 million clones, about 92% seen once; the top ten hold over 0.12%. This sequence joins TRBV5-1 and TRBJ2-4; 9 bases fit TRBD2. The receptor comes from a man aged 18 to 30 in good health. The sample comprised naive CD4+ T cells sorted from blood. The subset was: CD45RA+ positively selected. CDR3 in amino acids: CASSPGAGTLAGLAKNIQYF. CDR3 in DNA: TGCGCCAGCAGTCCTGGGGCCGGGACTCTAGCGGGACTAGCCAAAAACATTCAGTACTTC.